A selection of T cell receptor beta chains follows, all from one sample in a study of Ad26.COV2.S vaccination and SARS-CoV-2 variants. Method: immunoSEQ multiplex PCR; TCRdb's copy keeps in-frame clones and lacks some. The table shows about 480,000 clones, with around nine tenths occurring only once. Sample: peripheral blood, taken in a trial of Ad26.COV2.S vaccine versus placebo. The receptors were gathered from a person between 18 and 65 years old who received the Ad26.COV2.S COVID-19 vaccine or a placebo. The CDR3 runs from the conserved cysteine through the conserved F or W. Each record gives: J gene, V gene, D gene, clone size, CDR3 DNA, CDR3 protein. The D gene is left open where the match is weak. Clone size is given for some rows only: seen once, a few or many times, or a class if the clone is expanded.

>TRBJ2-2|TRBV27|.|.
TGTGCCAGCAGACCCCTTTGGACAGCGAACACCGGGGAGCTGTTTTTT
CASRPLWTANTGELFF
>TRBJ1-1|TRBV13|.|.
TGTGCCAGCCGTCGGGGCACTGAAGCTTTCTTT
CASRRGTEAFF
>TRBJ1-1|TRBV5-1|.|.
TGCGCCAGCAGCCGGCGGAGGTTGGACACTGAAGCTTTCTTT
CASSRRRLDTEAFF
>TRBJ1-5|TRBV18|.|.
TGTGCCAGCTCAGCCCACAGGGAGGGTCAGCCCCAGCATTTT
CASSAHREGQPQHF
>TRBJ1-5|TRBV3-1/TRBV3-2|.|once
TGTGCCAGCAGCCAAGAAGACCCAGGGAAGGGGGGTAATCAGCCCCAGCATTTT
CASSQEDPGKGGNQPQHF
>TRBJ2-7|TRBV2|.|.
TGTGCCAGCAGTATGGGGGACTACGAGCAGTACTTC
CASSMGDYEQYF
>TRBJ1-5|TRBV19|.|.
TGTGCCAGTAGTATTTGGGAGGGCATCGGCAATCAGCCCCAGCATTTT
CASSIWEGIGNQPQHF
>TRBJ2-5|TRBV5-1|.|.
TGCGCCAGCAGCTCCGTTGTTGGGACTGGGGGAGAGACCCAGTACTTC
CASSSVVGTGGETQYF
>TRBJ1-4|TRBV7-2|.|.
TGTGCCAGCAGCCCCGACAGAAATAATGAAAAACTGTTTTTT
CASSPDRNNEKLFF
>TRBJ2-7|TRBV2|.|.
TGTGCCAGCAGTGGAGTGGGCGGGAACCAGCAGTACTTC
CASSGVGGNQQYF
>TRBJ2-1|TRBV24-1|.|.
TGTGCCAGTGGCGACTCGGGGCCCTACAATGAGCAGTTCTTC
CASGDSGPYNEQFF
>TRBJ2-7|TRBV5-4|.|.
TGTGCCAGCAGCCCGCGGGACAGCTCCTACGAGCAGTACTTC
CASSPRDSSYEQYF
>TRBJ2-3|TRBV24-1|.|.
TGTGCCACCAGCATGCGCGGGTCTAGCACAGATACGCAGTATTTT
CATSMRGSSTDTQYF
>TRBJ2-3|TRBV7-2|.|.
TGTGCCAGCAGCTTAGGGGCAGGGTCGGATACGCAGTATTTT
CASSLGAGSDTQYF
>TRBJ1-4|TRBV5-1|TRBD1|.
TGCGCCAGCAGCTATTGGTCACAGGGGGGAACTGCAACTAATGAAAAACTGTTTTTT
CASSYWSQGGTATNEKLFF
>TRBJ2-2|TRBV7-9|.|.
TGTGCCAGCAGCGCCCCGCCGGGGTTGGGAACCGGGGAGCTGTTTTTT
CASSAPPGLGTGELFF
>TRBJ2-3|TRBV5-4|.|.
TGTGCCAGCAGCTTGCGAGGGAGAAGGGTAGCAGATACGCAGTATTTT
CASSLRGRRVADTQYF
>TRBJ2-1|TRBV28|TRBD2|.
TGTGCCAGCAGTTTAACTAGCGGGAGATCCTACAATGAGCAGTTCTTC
CASSLTSGRSYNEQFF
>TRBJ1-4|TRBV27|.|many
TGTGCCAGCAGTTTAGGCACCGGGGGGGGGCAGGATGAAAAACTGTTTTTT
CASSLGTGGGQDEKLFF
>TRBJ2-1|TRBV15|TRBD1|.
TGTGCCACCAGCAGAGGTAGACAGGGGGCGTACAATGAGCAGTTCTTC
CATSRGRQGAYNEQFF
>TRBJ2-5|TRBV19|.|.
TGTGCCAGTAGTCCTCGGACCCCGCTCGGGACCCAGTACTTC
CASSPRTPLGTQYF
>TRBJ2-6|TRBV7-8|.|.
TGTGCCAGCAGCAGGACCAGGGGTACAGGGGCCAACGTCCTGACTTTC
CASSRTRGTGANVLTF
>TRBJ1-2|TRBV27|TRBD1|.
TGTGCCAGCAGTTTGACAGGGCGAGCTAACTATGGCTACACCTTC
CASSLTGRANYGYTF
>TRBJ2-1|TRBV5-4|TRBD1|.
TGTGCCAGCAGCTCCCCGGGACAGGGACACAATGAGCAGTTCTTC
CASSSPGQGHNEQFF
>TRBJ2-1|TRBV2|.|.
TGTGCCAGCAGTGGAAGGTTGAGCTCCTACAATGAGCAGTTCTTC
CASSGRLSSYNEQFF
>TRBJ2-5|TRBV15|TRBD1|.
TGTGCCACCAGCAGAGATCAGGGGGTGTGGGAGACCCAGTACTTC
CATSRDQGVWETQYF
>TRBJ2-7|TRBV7-9|TRBD1|.
TGTGCCAGCAGCTTCGGACAGGCCGAGCAGTACTTC
CASSFGQAEQYF
>TRBJ2-2|TRBV7-9|.|.
TGTGCCAGCAGCTTACGGGCGAACACCGGGGAGCTGTTTTTT
CASSLRANTGELFF
>TRBJ2-2|TRBV7-3|.|.
TGTGCCAGCGAATTAACAAGGACGACCGGGGAGCTGTTTTTT
CASELTRTTGELFF
>TRBJ1-2|TRBV11-2|.|.
TGTGCCAGCAGCCCCCTCGGTCGGACAGATGGCTACACCTTC
CASSPLGRTDGYTF
>TRBJ2-3|TRBV24-1|.|.
TGTGCCACCAGTGGAGGGGTGGATACGCAGTATTTT
CATSGGVDTQYF
>TRBJ1-2|TRBV7-2|.|.
TGTGCCAGCAGCTTAGAAGGGTCCCGTGGCTACACCTTC
CASSLEGSRGYTF
>TRBJ2-7|TRBV28|TRBD1|.
TGTGCCAGCAGTTTATCGGACAGGTACGAGCAGTACTTC
CASSLSDRYEQYF
>TRBJ2-7|TRBV15|TRBD2|.
TGTGCCACCAGCAGACCCGGGACTACCACCTACGAGCAGTACTTC
CATSRPGTTTYEQYF
>TRBJ2-7|TRBV12-3/TRBV12-4|.|.
TGTGCCAGCAGCCCAGCCCCTTACGAGCAGTACTTC
CASSPAPYEQYF
>TRBJ1-2|TRBV28|.|.
TGTGCCAGCAGTTCCGATCCCGGGATAGATGGCTACACCTTC
CASSSDPGIDGYTF
>TRBJ2-3|TRBV27|.|.
TGTGCCAGCAGTTTGTTTTTCGCTAGCGGCACAGATACGCAGTATTTT
CASSLFFASGTDTQYF
>TRBJ1-3|TRBV21-1|.|.
TGTGCCAGCAGCGCATACTACGACAGAGGGTGTACCATATATTTT
CASSAYYDRGCTIYF
>TRBJ2-1|TRBV3-1/TRBV3-2|.|.
TGTGCCAGCAGCCTCGGGCTATACAATGAGCAGTTCTTC
CASSLGLYNEQFF
>TRBJ2-5|TRBV14|TRBD2|.
TGTGCCAGCAGCAAAAGGACTAGCGGGATGGAGACCCAGTACTTC
CASSKRTSGMETQYF
>TRBJ1-1|TRBV7-6|TRBD1|.
TGTGCCAGCACCAATCCGGGACAGGGGAACACTGAAGCTTTCTTT
CASTNPGQGNTEAFF
>TRBJ2-1|TRBV7-8|.|.
TGTGCCAGCAGCTTAGGACTAGGATACAATGAGCAGTTCTTC
CASSLGLGYNEQFF
>TRBJ1-5|TRBV19|.|once
TGTGCCAGTAGTAGCAGGTATAGCAATCAGCCCCAGCATTTT
CASSSRYSNQPQHF
>TRBJ2-1|TRBV7-2|TRBD2|.
TGTGCCAGCAGCGATCAACTAGCGGGAGGCCTTAGCTCCTACAATGAGCAGTTCTTC
CASSDQLAGGLSSYNEQFF
>TRBJ1-1|TRBV7-9|TRBD1|.
TGTGCCAGCAGCTTTCGAGGACAGGGGGCAAGCACTGAAGCTTTCTTT
CASSFRGQGASTEAFF
>TRBJ2-1|TRBV6-2/TRBV6-3|.|.
.
CASSSSGFTYNEQFF
>TRBJ2-7|TRBV3-1/TRBV3-2|TRBD2|.
TGTGCCAGCAGCCAGAGAGCGGGAACCTACGAGCAGTACTTC
CASSQRAGTYEQYF